These 16 T cell receptor beta chains originate from one sample sequenced in a study of cytomegalovirus exposure and HLA in healthy donors. PCR employed 60 Vbeta and 13 Jbeta primers. The assay was immunoSEQ multiplex PCR, and TCRdb's table has in-frame clones only and misses some. The sample has more than 80,000 clones, 75% seen once. Source material: PBMCs. These receptors were taken from a male donor in good health and CMV-seropositive.

CDR3 loop: CASSPPVGVYEQYF. Written as DNA, the CDR3 is TGTGCCAGCTCACCACCGGTGGGCGTGTACGAGCAGTACTTC. The chain is built from TRBV18 and TRBJ2-7; D is unresolved. CDR3 length equals 14 residues. V lost 0 bases and J 4 bases, leaving 10 bases between the germline ends. Germline V lookup: CDR1 KGHSH, CDR2 LQKENI.

The CDR3 coding sequence is TGTGCCAGCAGCGTAGACAGGGAGCCGACCTACGAGCAGTACTTC. Residues: CASSVDREPTYEQYF. The V gene is TRBV6-5, the J gene TRBJ2-7, with 7 bases aligning to TRBD1. CDR1 and CDR2 from the germline V gene are MNHEY and SVGAGI. The CDR3 runs to 15 residues. The V gene end was trimmed by 6 bases and the J gene end by 2 bases; junction bases not matched to a gene: 10.

The chain recombines TRBV2 with TRBJ2-1; D possibly corresponds to TRBD2 (6 bases). V was pared by 6 bases and J by 5 bases, with 11 bases between. There are 13 residues in the CDR3. Germline lookup yields CDR1 SNHLY and CDR2 FYNNEI. The DNA of the CDR3 is TGTGCCAGCAGGCGCGGGGCCAACAATGAGCAGTTCTTC. It codes for CASRRGANNEQFF.

The CDR3 spells CASSQRAGGSSPLHF. The DNA for the CDR3 is TGTGCCAGCAGCCAGCGGGCAGGGGGCAGTTCACCCCTCCACTTT. V is TRBV7-2 and J is TRBJ1-6, with 8 bases identical to TRBD1. V was pared by 5 bases and J by 9 bases, with 9 bases of the junction left unmatched. The CDR3 has 15 residues. Germline values: CDR1 SGHTA, CDR2 FQGNSA.

This clone was seen only a few times. CDR3 in amino acids: CASSPGLSNQPQHF. The CDR3 DNA sequence: TGTGCCAGCTCACCAGGCCTTAGCAATCAGCCCCAGCATTTT. The rearrangement links TRBV18 to TRBJ1-5; D not resolved. The CDR3 has 14 amino acids. Trimming left V 2 bases short and J 0 bases short, with 5 bases between. CDR1 and CDR2 (germline): KGHSH, LQKENI.

The chain links TRBV5-1 to TRBJ1-5; D perhaps matches TRBD1 (6 bases). V lost 5 bases, J lost 1 base, and 16 bases lay in between. Germline CDR1 is SGHRS and CDR2 is YFSETQ. The CDR3 consists of 16 residues. CDR3 nucleotides: TGCGCCAGCAGTCTCACAGGGCTATCGAGCAATCAGCCCCAGCATTTT. This encodes CASSLTGLSSNQPQHF.

This chain connects TRBV6-5 to TRBJ2-7, with 9 bases that match TRBD2. There are 16 residues in the CDR3. V was pared by 0 bases and J by 0 bases, with 3 bases of the junction left unmatched. Germline CDR1 MNHEY, CDR2 SVGAGI. CDR3 sequence (DNA): TGTGCCAGCAGTTACTCTAGCGGGGGCCGCTCCTACGAGCAGTACTTC. It translates to CASSYSSGGRSYEQYF.

The J gene is TRBJ2-7, the V gene TRBV11-2, with TRBD1 as a possible D gene (5 bases). The CDR3 sequence is 15 residues long. Germline assignment: CDR1 SGHAT and CDR2 FQNNGV. Trimming left V 5 bases short and J 6 bases short, with 20 bases between. CDR3 DNA sequence: TGTGCCAGCAGCGGAACCAAGGGGCGGTTGGGCGAGCAGTACTTC. The encoded protein is CASSGTKGRLGEQYF.

The chain couples TRBV30 to TRBJ1-5, with a possible D match to TRBD1 (6 bases). This CDR3 spans 15 amino acids. V lost 0 bases to trimming and J lost 6 bases, with 15 bases between them. The germline gives CDR1 GTSNPN, CDR2 SVGIG (reference sequence). CDR3 in DNA: TGTGCCTGGAGTGTACCGGGCAGGGGTGGTCAGCCCCAGCATTTT. This sequence encodes CAWSVPGRGGQPQHF.

This chain links TRBV18 with TRBJ1-1; unclear D gene. This CDR3 has 16 residues. The germline V and J ends were trimmed by 2 bases and 1 base, with 14 bases remaining between them. The germline CDR1 and CDR2 sequences are KGHSH and LQKENI. The CDR3 DNA reads as TGTGCCAGCTCACCAACTCCTAGCGGGGAGAACACTGAAGCTTTCTTT. This codes for CASSPTPSGENTEAFF.

A word on this clone: The same CDR3 can be traced to other DNA sequences in this sample. The chain joins TRBV4-3 to TRBJ2-3; 8 bases line up with TRBD2. J gave up 3 bases and V 0 bases, and 5 bases lay outside the gene matches. Germline V lookup: CDR1 LGHNA, CDR2 YSLEER. The CDR3 spans 16 residues. The CDR3 region is CASSQEPGGLTDTQYF. For the CDR3, the DNA is TGCGCCAGCAGCCAAGAGCCGGGAGGGCTGACAGATACGCAGTATTTT.

V usage is TRBV5-1 and J usage is TRBJ1-1; 9 bases align to TRBD1. The CDR3 loop spans 15 amino acids. CDR1 is SGHRS, CDR2 YFSETQ, per germline. Losses at the gene ends were 1 base for V and 2 bases for J; bases not matched to a gene: 3. The CDR3 loop is CASSLRDRANTEAFF. The CDR3 coding sequence is TGCGCCAGCAGCTTGAGGGACAGGGCTAACACTGAAGCTTTCTTT.

V is TRBV5-6 and J is TRBJ2-3; TRBD2 agrees at 12 bases. The V segment lost 4 bases and the J segment 5 bases; nucleotides outside the gene matches: 14. This CDR3 is 18 amino acids long. Germline-derived CDR1 and CDR2 are SGHDT and YYEEEE. The CDR3 spells CASSLASGGASERDTQYF. The CDR3 DNA reads TGTGCCAGCAGCCTGGCTAGCGGGGGGGCCTCCGAGAGAGATACGCAGTATTTT. The full variable domain, with the rest looked up from reference TRBV5-6 and TRBJ2-3, is DAGVTQSPTHLIKTRGQQVTLRCSPKSGHDTVSWYQQALGQGPQFIFQYYEEEERQRGNFPDRFSGHQFPNYSSELNVNALLLGDSALYLCASSLASGGASERDTQYFGPGTRLTVL.

The DNA for the CDR3 is TGTGCCAGCAGCTTAGGCCCAGGCTCCTACGAGCAGTACTTC. Translated, it gives CASSLGPGSYEQYF. This chain links TRBV13 with TRBJ2-7; the D is unclear. This CDR3 is 14 amino acids long. CDR1 PRHDT and CDR2 FYEKMQ come from the germline V gene (reference sequence). V was pared by 0 bases and J by 0 bases, with 6 bases between.

The rearrangement uses TRBV2 and TRBJ1-2; 10 bases fit TRBD1. CDR1 SNHLY and CDR2 FYNNEI come from the germline V gene. V shed 8 bases and J 1 base; nucleotides not matched to a gene: 4. This CDR3 region has 14 residues. The CDR3 is CASGRDRGNYGYTF. The CDR3 DNA is TGTGCCAGCGGAAGGGACAGGGGTAACTATGGCTACACCTTC.

The genes are TRBV7-9 and TRBJ2-3; 11 bases are shared with TRBD2. Per germline, CDR1 SEHNR and CDR2 FQNEAQ (reference sequence). V shed 2 bases, J shed 3 bases, and the junction held 4 bases outside the gene matches. This CDR3 has 16 amino acids. The CDR3 region is CASSLRLAGLTDTQYF. CDR3 nucleotide sequence: TGTGCCAGCAGCTTAAGACTAGCGGGATTGACAGATACGCAGTATTTT.